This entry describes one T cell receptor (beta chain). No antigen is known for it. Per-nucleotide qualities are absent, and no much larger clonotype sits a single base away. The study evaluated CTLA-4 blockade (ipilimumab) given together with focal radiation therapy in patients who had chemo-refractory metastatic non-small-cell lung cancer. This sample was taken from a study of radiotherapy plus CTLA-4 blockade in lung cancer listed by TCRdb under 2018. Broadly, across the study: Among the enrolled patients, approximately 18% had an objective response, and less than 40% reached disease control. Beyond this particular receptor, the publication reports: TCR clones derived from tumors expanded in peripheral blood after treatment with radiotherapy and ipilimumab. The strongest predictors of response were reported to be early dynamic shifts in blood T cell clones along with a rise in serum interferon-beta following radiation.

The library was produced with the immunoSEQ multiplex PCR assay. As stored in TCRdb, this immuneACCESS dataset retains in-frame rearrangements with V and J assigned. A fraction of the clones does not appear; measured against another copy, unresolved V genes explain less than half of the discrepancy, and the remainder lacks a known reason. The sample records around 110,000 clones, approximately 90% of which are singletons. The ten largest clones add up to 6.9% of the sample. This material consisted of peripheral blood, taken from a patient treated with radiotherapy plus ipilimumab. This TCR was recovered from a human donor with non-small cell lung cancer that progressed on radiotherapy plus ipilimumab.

The CDR3 is CSARAKGEAFF. The nucleotide sequence is TGCAGTGCTAGAGCTAAGGGTGAAGCTTTCTTT. This receptor chain uses TRBV20-1 and TRBJ1-1, with the D gene call left open. CDR1 and CDR2 are read off the germline V gene (reference sequence) as DFQATT and SNEGSKA. Reading from cysteine to phenylalanine, the CDR3 counts 11 amino acids. Left in the record is the CDR3 DNA by itself, 33 bases read in frame from the first base. V and J lose 1 base and 7 bases, and a span of 7 bases separates them.